These T cell receptor beta chains were read from a single sample in a study of blood T cell repertoires in COVID-19. Measured with immunoSEQ multiplex PCR; TCRdb has only the in-frame clones, and not every one. The sample has tens of thousands of clones; around nine tenths are singletons. Sequencing was performed on peripheral blood. Receptors originate from a woman aged 60 to 75 with acute or convalescent COVID-19. CDR3s include the opening cysteine and the closing phenylalanine or tryptophan. Fields, in order: CDR3 protein, CDR3 DNA, J gene, V gene, clone size, D gene. The D gene is left open where the match is weak. Only some rows state a clone size, as once, few, many or a class for expanded clones.

CDR3aa: CASSLATGSSYNEQFF
CDR3nt: TGCGCCAGCAGCTTGGCTACAGGGAGCTCCTACAATGAGCAGTTCTTC
j_gene: TRBJ2-1
v_gene: TRBV5-1
abundance: -
d_gene: -

CDR3aa: CASSFGPNTGELFF
CDR3nt: TGTGCCAGCAGTTTCGGTCCGAACACCGGGGAGCTGTTTTTT
j_gene: TRBJ2-2
v_gene: TRBV27
abundance: once
d_gene: -

CDR3aa: CASSPHWLRGDTQYF
CDR3nt: TGTGCCAGCAGCCCCCACTGGTTGCGGGGAGATACGCAGTATTTT
j_gene: TRBJ2-3
v_gene: TRBV7-2
abundance: -
d_gene: -

CDR3aa: CASSFILDRPRTQPQHF
CDR3nt: TGTGCCAGCAGCTTCATCCTGGACAGGCCTCGGACTCAGCCCCAGCATTTT
j_gene: TRBJ1-5
v_gene: TRBV13
abundance: -
d_gene: TRBD1

CDR3aa: CASSDTGETQYF
CDR3nt: TGTGCCAGTAGCGATACAGGGGAGACCCAGTACTTC
j_gene: TRBJ2-5
v_gene: TRBV19
abundance: once
d_gene: -

CDR3aa: CASSLVSRQGFPGELFF
CDR3nt: TGTGCCAGCAGTTTAGTTTCGAGACAGGGGTTCCCCGGGGAGCTGTTTTTT
j_gene: TRBJ2-2
v_gene: TRBV27
abundance: -
d_gene: TRBD1

CDR3aa: CASSPQNRQETQYF
CDR3nt: TGTGCCAGCTCACCACAGAACAGGCAAGAGACCCAGTACTTC
j_gene: TRBJ2-5
v_gene: TRBV18
abundance: -
d_gene: -

CDR3aa: CASSLGGASTEAFF
CDR3nt: TGTGCCAGCAGCTTAGGCGGGGCGTCCACTGAAGCTTTCTTT
j_gene: TRBJ1-1
v_gene: TRBV7-2
abundance: -
d_gene: -

CDR3aa: CASSFLQGVDNEQFF
CDR3nt: TGTGCCAGCAGTTTCTTACAGGGGGTCGACAATGAGCAGTTCTTC
j_gene: TRBJ2-1
v_gene: TRBV7-9
abundance: -
d_gene: TRBD1

CDR3aa: CASSSVQGGYGYTF
CDR3nt: TGTGCCAGCAGCAGCGTGCAGGGAGGCTATGGCTACACCTTC
j_gene: TRBJ1-2
v_gene: TRBV7-6
abundance: -
d_gene: -

CDR3aa: CASSQDKGQGNQPQHF
CDR3nt: TGTGCCAGCAGCCAAGACAAGGGACAGGGCAATCAGCCCCAGCATTTT
j_gene: TRBJ1-5
v_gene: TRBV4-2
abundance: few
d_gene: TRBD1

CDR3aa: CASELAGDNSPLHF
CDR3nt: TGTGCCAGCGAACTTGCAGGGGATAATTCACCCCTCCACTTT
j_gene: TRBJ1-6
v_gene: TRBV3-1/TRBV3-2
abundance: -
d_gene: -

CDR3aa: CASSVLTQLLNTEAFF
CDR3nt: TGTGCCAGCAGTGTTTTAACACAGCTCTTGAACACTGAAGCTTTCTTT
j_gene: TRBJ1-1
v_gene: TRBV28
abundance: few
d_gene: -

CDR3aa: CASSLGVRSRGPGDTQYF
CDR3nt: TGTGCCAGCAGCTTAGGCGTTAGGAGCAGGGGGCCGGGGGATACGCAGTATTTT
j_gene: TRBJ2-3
v_gene: TRBV7-2
abundance: -
d_gene: TRBD1

CDR3aa: CASSVQLAGVLNEQFF
CDR3nt: TGTGCCAGCAGTGTCCAACTAGCGGGAGTATTAAATGAGCAGTTCTTC
j_gene: TRBJ2-1
v_gene: TRBV6-4
abundance: once
d_gene: TRBD2

CDR3aa: CASSLAGRSGGEVRFRENGYTF
CDR3nt: TGTGCCAGCAGCTTAGCGGGTCGGTCGGGGGGGGAGGTTAGGTTCCGGGAGAATGGCTACACCTTC
j_gene: TRBJ1-2
v_gene: TRBV7-7
abundance: -
d_gene: -

CDR3aa: CASSSRGEGVGNTEAFF
CDR3nt: TGTGCCAGCAGTTCTAGGGGAGAGGGGGTCGGAAACACTGAAGCTTTCTTT
j_gene: TRBJ1-1
v_gene: TRBV28
abundance: -
d_gene: -

CDR3aa: CASSAGQGTYGYTF
CDR3nt: TGTGCCAGCAGCGCGGGACAGGGAACCTATGGCTACACCTTC
j_gene: TRBJ1-2
v_gene: TRBV6-5
abundance: -
d_gene: TRBD1

CDR3aa: CASSQEGLTFGVTETQYF
CDR3nt: TGTGCCAGCAGCCAAGAGGGATTAACGTTCGGGGTAACCGAGACCCAGTACTTC
j_gene: TRBJ2-5
v_gene: TRBV3-1/TRBV3-2
abundance: -
d_gene: -

CDR3aa: CASSYSSDSQETQYF
CDR3nt: TGTGCCAGCAGTTACTCGAGTGACAGTCAAGAGACCCAGTACTTC
j_gene: TRBJ2-5
v_gene: TRBV6-2/TRBV6-3
abundance: few
d_gene: -

CDR3aa: CATSQGRGTDTQYF
CDR3nt: TGTGCCACCAGCCAGGGGCGGGGAACAGATACGCAGTATTTT
j_gene: TRBJ2-3
v_gene: TRBV3-1/TRBV3-2
abundance: -
d_gene: -

CDR3aa: CASTDRGQPQHF
CDR3nt: TGTGCCAGCACCGACAGGGGTCAGCCCCAGCATTTT
j_gene: TRBJ1-5
v_gene: TRBV12-3/TRBV12-4
abundance: -
d_gene: TRBD1

CDR3aa: CASTQQPSSGNTIYF
CDR3nt: TGTGCCAGCACTCAACAGCCGAGCTCTGGAAACACCATATATTTT
j_gene: TRBJ1-3
v_gene: TRBV28
abundance: few
d_gene: -

CDR3aa: CASSGGQGVQPQHF
CDR3nt: TGTGCCAGCAGTGGGGGACAGGGTGTCCAGCCCCAGCATTTT
j_gene: TRBJ1-5
v_gene: TRBV2
abundance: -
d_gene: TRBD1

CDR3aa: CASSLEGGDNSPLHF
CDR3nt: TGTGCCAGCAGCCTAGAGGGGGGTGATAATTCACCCCTCCACTTT
j_gene: TRBJ1-6
v_gene: TRBV4-2
abundance: -
d_gene: -

CDR3aa: CASSQVAGELFF
CDR3nt: TGTGCCAGCAGCCAAGTAGCCGGGGAGCTGTTTTTT
j_gene: TRBJ2-2
v_gene: TRBV3-1/TRBV3-2
abundance: few
d_gene: -

CDR3aa: CASTRDISQTQYF
CDR3nt: TGCGCCAGCACCCGGGACATCTCTCAGACCCAGTACTTC
j_gene: TRBJ2-5
v_gene: TRBV10-1
abundance: few
d_gene: -

CDR3aa: CASKLLSTSTDTQYF
CDR3nt: TGTGCCAGCAAACTATTATCGACTAGCACAGATACGCAGTATTTT
j_gene: TRBJ2-3
v_gene: TRBV28
abundance: -
d_gene: -